These 10 T cell receptor beta chains came from one sample sequenced in a study of shared T cell receptors in the human thymus. Sequencing was performed with immunoSEQ multiplex PCR; in TCRdb, only in-frame clones are kept and a portion is missing. The sample shows hundreds of thousands of clones, around 82% of them seen only once. These data were likewise used in another study, on human thymus T cells.

Sequencing used thymocytes. These receptors were obtained from a boy in the first two years of life with a congenital heart defect.

This sequence joins TRBV6-5 and TRBJ2-7; TRBD2 matches at 8 bases. The CDR3 loop spans 16 amino acids. Trimming cost V 0 bases and J 2 bases; bases outside gene matches: 6. Germline loops: CDR1 MNHEY, CDR2 SVGAGI. DNA for the CDR3: TGTGCCAGCAGTTACTCAGCTAGCGGGTTAACCTACGAGCAGTACTTC. It specifies CASSYSASGLTYEQYF.

The chain couples TRBV18 to TRBJ2-7, with TRBD1 identical over 8 bases. V was pared by 4 bases and J by 6 bases, with 5 bases of the junction left unmatched. CDR3 size: 13 residues. CDR1 is KGHSH, CDR2 LQKENI, per germline. Here the CDR3 reads CASSRTGYREQYF. The CDR3 DNA sequence: TGTGCCAGCTCACGGACAGGGTACCGCGAGCAGTACTTC.

The chain combines TRBV27 with TRBJ1-5; D perhaps matches TRBD1 (5 bases). This CDR3 is 16 amino acids long. Trimming removed 2 bases from V and 0 bases from J, with 11 bases in between. Germline lookup yields CDR1 MNHEY and CDR2 SMNVEV (reference sequence). The CDR3 DNA sequence: TGTGCCAGCAGTTTAGGCCCAGGGCATAGCAATCAGCCCCAGCATTTT. This codes for CASSLGPGHSNQPQHF.

The genes are TRBV27 and TRBJ1-1, with 8 positions matching TRBD1. The CDR3 spans 15 residues. Germline V CDR1 and CDR2: MNHEY, SMNVEV (reference sequence). The V segment lost 5 bases and the J segment 5 bases; nucleotides outside the gene matches: 10. This CDR3 reads CASSPPDRAGTEAFF. In DNA, the CDR3 is TGTGCCAGCAGTCCCCCGGACAGGGCAGGGACTGAAGCTTTCTTT.

The chain couples TRBV27 to TRBJ1-5, with TRBD1 matching 10 bases. Germline V gene lookup returns CDR1 MNHEY and CDR2 SMNVEV (reference sequence). The junction had 14 bases not matched to a gene; V was cut back by 5 bases and J by 4 bases. The CDR3 is 18 amino acids. The CDR3 here is CASSPPRETGGHNQPQHF. The CDR3 nucleotides read TGTGCCAGCAGTCCGCCCCGCGAGACAGGGGGCCATAATCAGCCCCAGCATTTT.

The chain recombines TRBV30 with TRBJ2-3; D may be TRBD2 (5 bases). The CDR3 is 11 residues long. CDR1 GTSNPN and CDR2 SVGIG come from the germline V gene (reference sequence). Trimming shortened V by 3 bases and J by 10 bases, and 11 bases separated the two germline ends. This CDR3 reads CAWSAGGSQYF. In DNA form, the CDR3 reads TGTGCCTGGAGCGCCGGCGGGTCGCAGTATTTT. Full variable domain (rest looked up from reference TRBV30 and TRBJ2-3): SQTIHQWPATLVQPVGSPLSLECTVEGTSNPNLYWYRQAAGRGLQLLFYSVGIGQISSEVPQNLSASRPQDRQFILSSKKLLLSDSGFYLCAWSAGGSQYFGPGTRLTVL.

V usage is TRBV6-4 and J usage is TRBJ2-1; TRBD2 might be the D (6 bases). Between the trimmed V and J ends, which lost 6 bases and 6 bases, there was a span of 6 bases. CDR3 length equals 11 residues. In germline, CDR1 is MRHNA, CDR2 SNTAGT. The CDR3 region is CASREGNEQFF. The DNA for the CDR3 is TGTGCCAGCAGGGAGGGCAATGAGCAGTTCTTC.

This clone was observed once. The chain combines TRBV4-1 with TRBJ2-5, with 7 bases lining up with TRBD2. CDR1 is MGHRA and CDR2 is YSYEKL in the germline V gene. V shed 0 bases and J 3 bases; nucleotides not matched to a gene: 7. The CDR3 has 16 amino acids. In DNA form, the CDR3 reads TGCGCCAGCAGCCAAGACCCCCCGGGAGGCGAAGAGACCCAGTACTTC. This sequence encodes CASSQDPPGGEETQYF.

The rearrangement uses TRBV19 and TRBJ1-5, with 7 bases identical to TRBD1. With 0 bases clipped from V and 6 bases from J, the junction kept 8 bases outside the gene matches. The germline V gene has CDR1 LNHDA and CDR2 SQIVND (reference sequence). There are 16 residues in the CDR3. The CDR3 spells CASSIERAGGGQPQHF. The CDR3, as DNA: TGTGCCAGTAGTATAGAAAGGGCAGGGGGAGGTCAGCCCCAGCATTTT.

This rearrangement joins TRBV19 to TRBJ2-3; TRBD2 matches 12 bases. In germline, CDR1 is LNHDA, CDR2 SQIVND (reference sequence). V shed 3 bases, J shed 4 bases, and the junction held 5 bases outside the gene matches. The CDR3 covers 16 residues. The DNA of the CDR3 is TGTGCCAGTAGTATCACTAGCGGGAGGATAGCAGATACGCAGTATTTT. The encoded protein is CASSITSGRIADTQYF.